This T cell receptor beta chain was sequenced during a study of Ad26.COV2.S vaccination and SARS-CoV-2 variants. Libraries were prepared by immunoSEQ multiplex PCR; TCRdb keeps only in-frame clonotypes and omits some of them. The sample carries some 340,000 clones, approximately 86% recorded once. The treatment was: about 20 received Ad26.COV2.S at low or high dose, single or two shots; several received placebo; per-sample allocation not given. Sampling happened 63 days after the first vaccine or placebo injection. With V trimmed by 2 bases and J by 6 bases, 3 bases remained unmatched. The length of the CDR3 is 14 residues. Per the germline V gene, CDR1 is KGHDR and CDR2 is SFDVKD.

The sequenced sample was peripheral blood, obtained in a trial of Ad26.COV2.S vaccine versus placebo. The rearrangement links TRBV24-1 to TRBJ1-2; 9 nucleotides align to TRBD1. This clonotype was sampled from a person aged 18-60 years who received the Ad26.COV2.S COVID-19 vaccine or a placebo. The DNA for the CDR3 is TGTGCCACCAGTGATTCGGGACAGGGTGATGGCTACACCTTC. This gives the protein CATSDSGQGDGYTF.